The present T cell receptor (beta chain) was sequenced within a study of monozygotic twins with inflammatory bowel disease. Germline lookup yields CDR1 SGHAT and CDR2 FQDESV (reference sequence). This CDR3 has 19 residues. Findings of the study overall: Versus healthy twins, IBD patients showed fewer clonotypes shared with others, especially with disease activity.

From its re-call of the 5' RACE reads, TCRdb lists each CDR3 protein once, without DNA. The sample has 300,000 to 350,000 distinct CDR3 sequences. Concerning this clonotype: Its specificity is not known.

Sequencing was carried out using blood. V and J are TRBV11-1 and TRBJ1-6; TCRdb names TRBD1, which stays unverified in the absence of DNA. The source is a human donor with ulcerative colitis or Crohn's disease, or a healthy co-twin of an affected twin (not recorded which). The CDR3 sequence is CASSSPGGGASSYNSPLHF.